Included here is one TCR beta chain sequence, with context. Its specificity is not known. The source of the sample is a study of T cells after posttransplantation cyclophosphamide. General observations from the study: Later post-transplant blood repertoires were often dominated by donor CD8+ memory clones. TRB overlap between skin or GI tissue T cells and blood was limited. Recipient CMV seropositivity and CMV reactivation strongly tracked TRB clonality.

The data were produced by immunoSEQ multiplex PCR, yet TCRdb's version contains in-frame clones alone and is incomplete. The table includes around 10,000 clones, around four fifths detected once. Cyclophosphamide on days +3 and +4 followed busulfan-fludarabine conditioning and a marrow graft. This clonotype was obtained from a female patient between 50 and 60 years old who received an allogeneic stem cell transplant from a related donor, was CMV-positive, and had no GVHD. Part of the T cells may come from the graft donor. The source material was PBMCs, sampled about 1,700 days after allogeneic stem cell transplant with posttransplant cyclophosphamide.

The DNA of the CDR3 is TGCGCCAGCAGCCGCGACAGGGGGCGAGGGGAGACCCAGTACTTC. Protein product: CASSRDRGRGETQYF. The chain couples TRBV5-1 to TRBJ2-5; 10 positions agree with TRBD1. J gave up 5 bases and V 4 bases, and 8 bases lay outside the gene matches. The CDR3 contains 15 residues. Per germline, CDR1 SGHRS and CDR2 YFSETQ.